This TCR beta chain stems from a study of T cells after posttransplantation cyclophosphamide. Sequencing was performed with immunoSEQ multiplex PCR; in TCRdb, only in-frame clones are kept and a portion is missing. Among thousands of clones, approximately 92% were seen once, and the ten largest hold about 1.5%. V was cut by 2 bases and J by 0 bases, with 13 bases left in between. CDR3 size: 17 residues. From germline, CDR1 is SGHAT and CDR2 FQNNGV. Sequenced input: memory CD4+ T cells sorted from PBMCs. This receptor was obtained from a woman in her sixties in good health, CMV-negative, and a related stem cell transplant donor. The V gene is TRBV11-2, the J gene TRBJ1-4, with TRBD1 as a possible D gene (6 bases). The CDR3 protein is CASSLRGGIATNEKLFF. The CDR3 DNA sequence: TGTGCCAGCAGCTTACGAGGGGGAATTGCAACTAATGAAAAACTGTTTTTT. Using reference TRBV11-2 and TRBJ1-4 for the parts outside the CDR3, the full variable domain is EAGVAQSPRYKIIEKRQSVAFWCNPISGHATLYWYQQILGQGPKLLIQFQNNGVVDDSQLPKDRFSAERLKGVDSTLKIQPAKLEDSAVYLCASSLRGGIATNEKLFFGSGTQLSVL.